This T cell receptor beta chain was obtained from a study of blood T cells in healthy people across ages. This clonotype was observed many times. The CDR3 has 14 amino acids. V lost 5 bases and J lost 1, with 12 bases in between. Germline V gene lookup returns CDR1 SGHTA and CDR2 FQGNSA. A second PCR of 7 to 11 cycles used a sample-barcoded 5' primer and a J-beta primer mix. In TCRdb, the 5' RACE reads were re-called with MiXCR into one record per CDR3 protein. The table shows hundreds of thousands of distinct CDR3 sequences, with about 30% occurring only once. J is TRBJ2-7 and V is TRBV7-2, with D perhaps matching TRBD1 (6 bases). Input material: blood. The TCR originated in a woman over 75 in good health. The CDR3 here is CASSPGQSSYEQYF. CDR3 DNA sequence: TGTGCCAGCAGCCCCGGACAGTCGTCCTACGAGCAGTACTTC.